Presented here are 2 T cell receptor beta chains from one specimen sequenced in a study of identical twins. TCRdb used MiXCR to reprocess the 5' RACE reads, holding one entry per CDR3 protein. The table records some 320,000 distinct CDR3 sequences, 10% to 15% of them present only once. A further study also used this sample, focusing on yellow fever vaccine responses in identical twins.

The sequencing sample was made of CD8+ T cells sorted from blood. The receptors here all came from a young woman in good health.

This clonotype has a handful of counts. CDR3: CASSQEVTGADTQYF. DNA of the CDR3: TGTGCCAGCAGCCAAGAGGTTACAGGGGCAGATACGCAGTATTTT. The chain recombines TRBV3-1 with TRBJ2-3; 7 nucleotides match TRBD1. This CDR3 has 15 residues. Germline values: CDR1 LGHDT, CDR2 YNNKEL (reference sequence). The ends lost 0 bases at V and 4 bases at J; junction bases unmatched: 4.

This clonotype was recorded at least ten times. The chain carries TRBV12-3 or TRBV12-4 and TRBJ2-7; possibly TRBD1 for D (6 bases). The CDR3 is made up of 13 amino acids. Trimming shortened V by 3 bases and J by 5 bases, and 11 bases separated the two germline ends. The DNA for the CDR3 is TGTGCCAGCAGTTTTGACAGGTTCCACGAGCAGTACTTC. Residues: CASSFDRFHEQYF.